This T cell receptor beta chain was observed in a study of Graves' ophthalmopathy and Graves' hyperthyroidism. Whole-study context: Peripheral blood (taken before any treatment) was collected at initial diagnosis. Study conclusions and caveats: Clonotypes were expanded in thyroid at above 0.001 frequency, and most also appeared in blood. In separating ophthalmopathy from stable hyperthyroidism, a 13-signature model achieved 85% to 90% sensitivity and approximately 81% specificity.

Moderate-to-severe activity, CAS at least 3, NOSPECS at least 4 and duration under 3 months characterized donors with ophthalmopathy. Researchers took RNA transcripts and amplified TCR beta CDR3 regions from them. A first-round RT-PCR used HTBI primers, followed by a second-round multiplex PCR. Using its own MiXCR run on the multiplex PCR reads, TCRdb lists one record per CDR3 protein. The sample lists under 350,000 distinct CDR3 sequences, 15% to 20% seen once, with 10% to 15% in the top ten. The sample holds many counts of this clonotype. Its matching antigen is unknown. V dropped 3 bases and J dropped 5 bases, with 10 bases sitting between them. Germline-derived CDR1 and CDR2 are KGHSH and LQKENI. CDR3 length: 13 amino acids.

The sample comprised peripheral blood. This receptor was taken from an adult man with Graves' ophthalmopathy. This chain uses TRBV18 with TRBJ2-5; D uncertain. The CDR3 is CASSPSRDETQYF. For the CDR3, the DNA is TGTGCCAGCTCACCGTCGAGAGACGAGACCCAGTACTTC.